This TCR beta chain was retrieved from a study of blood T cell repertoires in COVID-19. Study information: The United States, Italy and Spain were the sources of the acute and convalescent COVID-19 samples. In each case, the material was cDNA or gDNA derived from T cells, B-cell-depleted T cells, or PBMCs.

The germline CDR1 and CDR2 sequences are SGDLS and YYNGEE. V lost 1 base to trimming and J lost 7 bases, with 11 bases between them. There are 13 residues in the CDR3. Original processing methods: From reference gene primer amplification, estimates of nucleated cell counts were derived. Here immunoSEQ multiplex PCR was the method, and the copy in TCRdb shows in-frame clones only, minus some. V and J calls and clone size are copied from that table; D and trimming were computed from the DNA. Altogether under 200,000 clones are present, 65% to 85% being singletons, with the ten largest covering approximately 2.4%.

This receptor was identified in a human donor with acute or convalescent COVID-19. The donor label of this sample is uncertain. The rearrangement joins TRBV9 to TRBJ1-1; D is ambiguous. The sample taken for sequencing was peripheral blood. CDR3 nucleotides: TGTGCCAGCAGCGTAATTTCTGGCCGTGAAGCTTTCTTT. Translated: CASSVISGREAFF.